The 28 T cell receptor beta chains in this list originate from one sample, sequenced in a study of human T cells and chemical hapten exposure. Time point denoted: healthy volunteer bleed at 2 weeks. Total RNA was isolated from whole blood that had not been fractionated. TCRdb independently ran MiXCR on the RACE reads; one entry per CDR3 protein. Of over 85,000 distinct CDR3 sequences listed, just under 9% are singletons. Sequencing input: whole blood. The receptors here all came from a female donor in good health. Some clones in this sample may be carry-over from other donors' samples.

This chain uses TRBV29-1 with TRBJ1-4; D is ambiguous. Trimming took 4 bases from V and 5 from J, leaving 8 bases between them. CDR1 SQVTM and CDR2 ANQGSEA come from the germline V gene. The CDR3 runs to 12 residues. CDR3 in amino acids: CSVAQPNEKLFF. The CDR3 nucleotides read TGCAGCGTTGCACAGCCAAATGAAAAACTGTTTTTT. The full variable domain, rest sourced from reference TRBV29-1 and TRBJ1-4, is SAVISQKPSRDICQRGTSLTIQCQVDSQVTMMFWYRQQPGQSLTLIATANQGSEATYESGFVIDKFPISRPNLTFSTLTVSNMSPEDSSIYLCSVAQPNEKLFFGSGTQLSVL.

This clonotype was counted between two and nine times. This chain links TRBV7-2 with TRBJ1-1, with 11 bases identical to TRBD1. Per germline, CDR1 SGHTA and CDR2 FQGNSA. The CDR3 runs to 13 residues. Trimming took 0 bases from V and 11 from J; bases not matched to a gene: 2. DNA for the CDR3: TGTGCCAGCAGCTTAGCGGGACAGGGGGTCGCTTTCTTT. It specifies CASSLAGQGVAFF. Variable domain in full (rest from reference TRBV7-2 and TRBJ1-1): GAGVSQSPSNKVTEKGKDVELRCDPISGHTALYWYRQSLGQGLEFLIYFQGNSAPDKSGLPSDRFSAERTGGSVSTLTIQRTQQEDSAVYLCASSLAGQGVAFFGQGTRLTVV.

This clonotype was seen a few times. This rearrangement joins TRBV14 to TRBJ1-2, with D unresolved. Germline lookup yields CDR1 SGHDN and CDR2 FVKESK. V was pared by 0 bases and J by 8 bases, with 10 bases between. The CDR3 runs 13 residues. Here the CDR3 DNA reads TGTGCCAGCAGCCAAGATCTTTATGAGGGCTACACCTTC. The encoded protein is CASSQDLYEGYTF.

This clonotype was seen more than once but under ten times. The V call is TRBV2, the J call TRBJ2-2, with 9 nucleotides matching TRBD2. There are 15 residues in the CDR3. Trimming removed 6 bases from V and 0 bases from J; junction bases left unmatched: 2. Germline loops: CDR1 SNHLY, CDR2 FYNNEI. The CDR3 loop reads CASRASGANTGELFF. CDR3 nucleotides: TGTGCCAGCAGGGCTAGCGGGGCGAACACCGGGGAGCTGTTTTTT.

This clonotype was recorded a few times. V gene TRBV6-6 combines with J gene TRBJ2-3, with D maybe TRBD1 (6 bases). The CDR3 consists of 15 residues. V gave up 7 bases and J gave up 1 base, with 15 bases separating them. Germline values: CDR1 MNHNY, CDR2 SVGAGI (reference sequence). The CDR3 coding sequence is TGTGCCAGCACCGAGGACAGCTCTGGCACAGATACGCAGTATTTT. Translated, it gives CASTEDSSGTDTQYF.

V is TRBV16 and J is TRBJ2-7; 8 bases map to TRBD1. This CDR3 comprises 15 residues. J was trimmed by 0 bases and V by 5 bases; bases with no gene match: 6. From germline, CDR1 is KGHSY and CDR2 FQNENV. The CDR3 DNA sequence: TGTGCCAGCAGCGCATACACAGGGGGCTCCTACGAGCAGTACTTC. Amino acids: CASSAYTGGSYEQYF.

This clonotype occurred a few times. The J gene is TRBJ2-5, the V gene TRBV20-1, with D uncertain. The CDR3 is 14 amino acids. Per the germline V gene, CDR1 is DFQATT and CDR2 is SNEGSKA (reference sequence). The germline V and J ends were trimmed by 3 bases and 2 bases, with 13 bases remaining between them. Here the CDR3 reads CSARPLSEQETQYF. Written as DNA, the CDR3 is TGCAGTGCTAGGCCGTTATCTGAGCAAGAGACCCAGTACTTC.

CDR3 DNA: TGCAGTGCTTCAGTGGTTTTAAACAGGGGCTACGAGCAGTACTTC. It specifies CSASVVLNRGYEQYF. The rearrangement links TRBV20-1 to TRBJ2-7, with TRBD1 identical over 7 bases. The CDR3 is made up of 15 amino acids. V dropped 5 bases and J dropped 3; count of bases not matched to a gene: 13. Per the germline V gene, CDR1 is DFQATT and CDR2 is SNEGSKA (reference sequence).

To note about this clonotype: An end of the junction differs from the germline gene, which may be a read error. The J gene is TRBJ1-5, the V gene TRBV20-1; 12 bases map to TRBD1. CDR1 and CDR2 (germline): DFQATT, SNEGSKA (reference sequence). The CDR3 consists of 15 residues. The DNA for the CDR3 is TGCAGTGCTAGGGAAGGGACAGGGGGCAGTCAGCCCCAGAATTTT. Its translation: CSAREGTGGSQPQNF.

The genes are TRBV5-1 and TRBJ2-5; a possible D gene is TRBD1 (7 bases). CDR3 length: 14 residues. The germline V gene encodes CDR1 SGHRS and CDR2 YFSETQ. Trimming stripped 0 bases from V and 5 bases from J, with 11 bases between. The CDR3 sequence is CASSLGTGGETQYF. The CDR3 bases are TGCGCCAGCAGCTTGGGGACAGGAGGGGAGACCCAGTACTTC.

There are a few counts of this clonotype. This chain joins TRBV6-2 or TRBV6-3 and TRBJ2-4, with D maybe TRBD1 (5 bases). Germline CDR1 MNHEY, CDR2 SVGEGT. The CDR3 totals 12 residues. V lost 6 bases to trimming and J lost 8 bases, with 11 bases between them. The CDR3 DNA reads as TGTGCCAGCAGGGACACATGGGACATTCAGTACTTC. It yields the protein CASRDTWDIQYF.

This clonotype was seen more than once but under ten times. V gene TRBV6-2 or TRBV6-3 combines with J gene TRBJ1-1; 9 nucleotides agree with TRBD1. CDR3 length: 15 amino acids. V gave up 8 bases and J gave up 1 base; unmatched junction bases: 8. Germline CDR1 MNHEY, CDR2 SVGEGT. The CDR3 loop reads CASRTGGAGNTEAFF. In DNA, the CDR3 is TGTGCCAGCCGTACAGGGGGCGCGGGGAACACTGAAGCTTTCTTT.

This clonotype was observed at least ten times. The V call is TRBV29-1, the J call TRBJ2-1; 9 positions agree with TRBD1. The CDR3 length is 13 residues. V lost 7 bases, J lost 7 bases, and 8 bases stayed unmatched. Germline CDR1 and CDR2: SQVTM and ANQGSEA. The CDR3 loop reads CSATGTGLNEQFF. Written as DNA, the CDR3 is TGCAGCGCAACCGGGACAGGGTTGAATGAGCAGTTCTTC.

This clonotype turned up a few times. The CDR3 nucleotides are TGTGCCAGCAGCACAGCGGCCCCAGATACGCAGTATTTT. It is translated as CASSTAAPDTQYF. The chain carries TRBV5-6 and TRBJ2-3; D possibly corresponds to TRBD2 (5 bases). CDR1 and CDR2 from the germline V gene are SGHDT and YYEEEE. The CDR3 runs 13 residues. The V end was cut by 4 bases, the J end by 4 bases, with 10 bases between. Full variable domain (rest looked up from reference TRBV5-6 and TRBJ2-3): DAGVTQSPTHLIKTRGQQVTLRCSPKSGHDTVSWYQQALGQGPQFIFQYYEEEERQRGNFPDRFSGHQFPNYSSELNVNALLLGDSALYLCASSTAAPDTQYFGPGTRLTVL.

This clonotype turned up a few times. The J gene is TRBJ2-5, the V gene TRBV5-1; D is uncertain. Trimming left V 0 bases short and J 2 bases short, with 8 bases between. This CDR3 contains 14 residues. Per the germline V gene, CDR1 is SGHRS and CDR2 is YFSETQ. The CDR3 DNA reads as TGCGCCAGCAGCTTGGGGTTTAGACAAGAGACCCAGTACTTC. This encodes CASSLGFRQETQYF.

CDR3 nucleotides: TGTGCCAGCAGCTTTCTCCGCGATGAGCAGTTCTTC. This translates into CASSFLRDEQFF. V and J are TRBV7-2 and TRBJ2-1; no clear D. V gave up 3 bases and J gave up 8 bases, with 8 bases separating them. The germline CDR1 and CDR2 sequences are SGHTA and FQGNSA. The length of the CDR3 is 12 residues.

This rearrangement joins TRBV12-5 to TRBJ2-5; no reliable D call. Trimming removed 6 bases from V and 0 bases from J, with 2 bases in between. CDR3 length: 11 residues. The germline CDR1 and CDR2 sequences are LGHNT and FRNRAP. This CDR3 is CASGDQETQYF. CDR3 in DNA: TGTGCTAGTGGGGACCAAGAGACCCAGTACTTC.

This clonotype came up many times. This chain uses TRBV7-9 with TRBJ1-5; no reliable D call. The CDR3 has 17 residues. The V end lost 1 base, the J end lost 0 bases, and 13 bases lay between the germline ends. Germline lookup yields CDR1 SEHNR and CDR2 FQNEAQ (reference sequence). In nucleotides, the CDR3 is TGTGCCAGCAGCTTAGACGTGGGAGGCTATAGCAATCAGCCCCAGCATTTT. Translating it yields CASSLDVGGYSNQPQHF.

This clonotype has a handful of counts. V usage is TRBV30 and J usage is TRBJ2-7; 10 bases map to TRBD2. The V gene's germline CDR1 is GTSNPN and CDR2 SVGIG (reference sequence). The CDR3 consists of 15 residues. With V trimmed by 2 bases and J by 3 bases, 7 bases remained unmatched. CDR3 region: CAWSYWTSGFYEQYF. The CDR3 nucleotides read TGTGCCTGGAGTTATTGGACTAGCGGTTTCTACGAGCAGTACTTC.

Sample share makes this clonotype medium-sized. The CDR3 bases are TGTGCCAGCAGTACTTACAATGAGCAGTTCTTC. This gives the protein CASSTYNEQFF. V and J are TRBV6-2 or TRBV6-3 and TRBJ2-1; D not resolved. Germline loops: CDR1 MNHEY, CDR2 SVGEGT. V was shortened by 5 bases and J by 4 bases, with 3 bases between the two germline ends. This CDR3 has 11 amino acids.

This clonotype showed up just a few times. The chain recombines TRBV15 with TRBJ2-3; possible D gene TRBD1, 6 bases. This CDR3 spans 16 amino acids. Germline V gives CDR1 LNHNV, CDR2 YYDKDF (reference sequence). Trimming took off 4 bases at V and 0 bases at J, with 14 bases between the two ends. CDR3 sequence reads: CATSTLDSSSTDTQYF. The CDR3 DNA reads TGTGCCACCAGCACCCTGGACAGCTCTAGCACAGATACGCAGTATTTT.

The J gene is TRBJ2-7, the V gene TRBV7-9, with TRBD1 matching over 8 bases. V lost 6 bases to trimming and J lost 5 bases; unmatched junction nucleotides: 12. Germline V gives CDR1 SEHNR, CDR2 FQNEAQ (reference sequence). This CDR3 has 15 residues. CDR3 nucleotides: TGTGCCAGCAGACCGACTATGGACAGGGACCACGAGCAGTACTTC. This gives the protein CASRPTMDRDHEQYF.

This clonotype was picked up many times. The chain's CDR3 is CAISRGQGITYGYTF. The CDR3 coding sequence is TGTGCCATCAGTCGTGGACAGGGAATCACATATGGCTACACCTTC. This chain links TRBV10-3 with TRBJ1-2, with TRBD1 matching 8 bases. Germline-derived CDR1 and CDR2 are ENHRY and SYGVKD. V shed 5 bases, J shed 5 bases, and the junction held 10 bases outside the gene matches. The CDR3 consists of 15 residues.

This rearrangement joins TRBV7-2 to TRBJ2-1; possibly TRBD1 for D (5 bases). Trimming stripped 5 bases from V and 8 bases from J, with 10 bases between. Germline loops: CDR1 SGHTA, CDR2 FQGNSA. CDR3 length equals 12 residues. The CDR3 nucleotides are TGTGCCAGCAGCCTCGTCAGGGATGAGCAGTTCTTC. Amino acid sequence: CASSLVRDEQFF.

This clonotype was picked up a small number of times. The chain combines TRBV6-1 with TRBJ1-2, with D possibly being TRBD1 (6 bases). The CDR3 contains 14 residues. V was shortened by 2 bases and J by 3 bases, with 10 bases between the two germline ends. Germline CDR1 and CDR2: MNHNS and SASEGT. DNA of the CDR3: TGTGCCAGCAGTGAAATTTCAGGGGACTATGGCTACACCTTC. Translated, it gives CASSEISGDYGYTF.

This clonotype was seen only a few times. The V and J genes are TRBV11-2 and TRBJ2-5; perhaps TRBD2 as D (6 bases). Trimming removed 1 base from V and 5 bases from J, with 14 bases in between. The CDR3 is 15 amino acids. From germline, CDR1 is SGHAT and CDR2 FQNNGV. DNA of the CDR3: TGTGCCAGCAGCTTAGTAACAGGAGGGCCGGAGACCCAGTACTTC. Protein product: CASSLVTGGPETQYF.

This clonotype was observed a handful of times. The chain employs TRBV7-9 and TRBJ2-7; D remains unclear. Germline CDR1 reads SEHNR; CDR2 reads FQNEAQ (reference sequence). This CDR3 is built from 12 residues. V was pared by 6 bases and J by 1 base, with 7 bases between. CDR3 sequence reads: CASRDGSYEQYF. In DNA, the CDR3 is TGTGCCAGCAGGGACGGATCCTACGAGCAGTACTTC.

The chain links TRBV29-1 to TRBJ2-2; the match to TRBD2 covers 10 bases. This CDR3 contains 15 residues. The junction had 9 bases not matched to a gene; V was cut back by 4 bases and J by 7 bases. CDR1 and CDR2 (germline): SQVTM, ANQGSEA. The chain's CDR3 is CSVATSGIGVGELFF. CDR3 sequence (DNA): TGCAGCGTTGCCACTAGCGGGATAGGGGTCGGGGAGCTGTTTTTT.